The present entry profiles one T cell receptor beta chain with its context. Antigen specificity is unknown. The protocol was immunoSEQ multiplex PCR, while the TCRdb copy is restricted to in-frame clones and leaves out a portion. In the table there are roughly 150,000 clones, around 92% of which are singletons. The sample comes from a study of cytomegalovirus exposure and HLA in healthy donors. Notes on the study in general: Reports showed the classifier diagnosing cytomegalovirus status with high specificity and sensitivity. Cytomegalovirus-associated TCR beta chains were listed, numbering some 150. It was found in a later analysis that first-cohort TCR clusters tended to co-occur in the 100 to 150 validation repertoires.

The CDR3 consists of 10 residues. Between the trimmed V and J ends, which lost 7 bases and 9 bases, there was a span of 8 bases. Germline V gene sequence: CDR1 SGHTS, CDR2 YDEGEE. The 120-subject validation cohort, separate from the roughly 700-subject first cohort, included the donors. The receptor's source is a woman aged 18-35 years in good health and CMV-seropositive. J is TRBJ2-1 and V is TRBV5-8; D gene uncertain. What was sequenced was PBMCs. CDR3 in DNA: TGTGCCAGCTCTAGTGGTGAGCAGTTCTTC. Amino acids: CASSSGEQFF.